Here is one T cell receptor beta chain with its context. Antigen specificity is unknown. This CDR3 is built from 15 residues. Germline CDR1 is SQVTM and CDR2 is ANQGSEA. V dropped 8 bases and J dropped 5; count of bases not matched to a gene: 17. These data originate in a study of graft-versus-host responses after intestinal transplantation. Processed graft tissue released its intraepithelial and lamina propria lymphocytes. Measured with immunoSEQ multiplex PCR; TCRdb has only the in-frame clones, and not every one. The sample consists of some 29,000 clones, over 60% of them appearing once. Study-wide findings and caveats: Some GvH clones were seen earlier in gut or blood, suggesting intestinal origin.

V is TRBV29-1 and J is TRBJ1-1; 7 nucleotides line up with TRBD1. Sample: ileum tissue, taken 98 days after intestinal transplantation. This sequence was found in a human patient who received an intestinal transplant, so some T cells may come from the graft donor. CDR3 sequence (DNA): TGCAGCCATTTAAAAAATAGGGGGCAAGGGACTGAAGCTTTCTTT. Amino acids: CSHLKNRGQGTEAFF.